Shown below are 15 T cell receptor beta chains from a single sample sequenced in a study of T cell changes during pregnancy in multiple sclerosis. Data came from immunoSEQ multiplex PCR; TCRdb stores just in-frame clones and leaves some out. The sample yields 30,000 to 40,000 clones, roughly nine tenths seen once. Here the sequenced sample was CD8+ T cells from peripheral blood mononuclear cells, taken in the second trimester of pregnancy. The receptor set was obtained from a female donor with multiple sclerosis, enrolled in a pregnancy study.

This chain joins TRBV5-1 and TRBJ2-2; 7 nucleotides align to TRBD1. CDR1 and CDR2 from the germline V gene are SGHRS and YFSETQ. Germline trimming cut 3 bases from V and 4 bases from J; bases unmatched to any gene: 18. The CDR3 is made up of 19 amino acids. The CDR3 sequence is CASSYFGVTRDSPTGELFF. DNA for the CDR3: TGCGCCAGCAGCTACTTCGGGGTCACGAGGGACAGCCCCACCGGGGAGCTGTTTTTT.

This clone has just one count. The V gene is TRBV9, the J gene TRBJ2-7; 7 nucleotides match TRBD1. With 3 bases clipped from V and 4 bases from J, the junction kept 7 bases outside the gene matches. Germline V gene data show CDR1 as SGDLS and CDR2 as YYNGEE. This CDR3 has 14 residues. This CDR3 is CASSARIQGYEQYF. The CDR3 bases are TGTGCCAGCAGCGCACGGATACAGGGGTACGAGCAGTACTTC.

The chain uses TRBV27 and TRBJ1-1, with 8 bases lining up with TRBD1. Per germline, CDR1 MNHEY and CDR2 SMNVEV (reference sequence). V shed 5 bases and J 12 bases; nucleotides not matched to a gene: 17. CDR3 length: 15 residues. The CDR3 is CASSDRQGTSLRPFF. For the CDR3, the DNA is TGTGCCAGCAGTGATAGACAGGGGACCTCTCTACGCCCTTTCTTT.

This clone qualifies as medium-sized. The chain has TRBV5-4 and TRBJ2-1; 8 nucleotides match TRBD2. Germline-derived CDR1 and CDR2 are SGHNT and YYREEE (reference sequence). The CDR3 spans 15 residues. V gave up 3 bases and J gave up 5 bases; unmatched junction bases: 7. For the CDR3, the DNA is TGTGCCAGCAGCTACAGCGGGAGCTACCACAATGAGCAGTTCTTC. It encodes CASSYSGSYHNEQFF.

A few counts support this clone. The chain recombines TRBV2 with TRBJ1-2, with a weak D call TRBD1 (6 bases). The CDR3 runs to 13 residues. The V gene's germline CDR1 is SNHLY and CDR2 FYNNEI. V lost 7 bases and J 7 bases, leaving 16 bases between the germline ends. The CDR3, as DNA: TGTGCCAGCAAGGTGTACAGGGACGGTGGCTACACCTTC. It specifies CASKVYRDGGYTF.

The J gene is TRBJ2-3, the V gene TRBV7-8, with 10 positions matching TRBD2. With 2 bases clipped from V and 6 bases from J, the junction kept 8 bases outside the gene matches. The CDR3 spans 16 residues. The germline V gene encodes CDR1 SGHVS and CDR2 FQNEAQ. The CDR3 nucleotides are TGTGCCAGCAGCTTAACTAGCGGGAAGTTTGGGGATACGCAGTATTTT. Translated: CASSLTSGKFGDTQYF.

The J gene is TRBJ2-7, the V gene TRBV5-4, with 10 nucleotides matching TRBD1. Trimming removed 4 bases from V and 5 bases from J; junction bases left unmatched: 6. This CDR3 region has 14 residues. Germline CDR1 is SGHNT and CDR2 is YYREEE (reference sequence). The CDR3 bases are TGTGCCAGCAGCACCGGGACAGGGGCCCACGAGCAGTACTTC. It yields the protein CASSTGTGAHEQYF.

The chain links TRBV7-2 to TRBJ1-6; D unresolved. This CDR3 has 15 amino acids. Trimming stripped 2 bases from V and 6 bases from J, with 11 bases between. Germline CDR1 is SGHTA and CDR2 is FQGNSA. CDR3 sequence (DNA): TGTGCCAGCAGCTTACGGGTATCAGTTAATTCACCCCTCCACTTT. It codes for CASSLRVSVNSPLHF.

The J gene is TRBJ2-1, the V gene TRBV28; 8 bases are shared with TRBD2. The V gene's germline CDR1 is MDHEN and CDR2 SYDVKM. J was trimmed by 8 bases and V by 6 bases; bases with no gene match: 9. The CDR3 covers 14 residues. CDR3 DNA sequence: TGTGCCAGCAGGACCGGGACTAGTGTGTATGAGCAGTTCTTC. It encodes CASRTGTSVYEQFF.

The CDR3 loop is CASSLRTGLYEQYF. The CDR3 DNA follows: TGTGCCAGCAGCCTCCGGACAGGTCTCTACGAGCAGTACTTC. The chain has TRBV6-5 and TRBJ2-7, with TRBD1 identical over 7 bases. Per the germline V gene, CDR1 is MNHEY and CDR2 is SVGAGI. CDR3 size: 14 residues. The V segment lost 6 bases and the J segment 3 bases; nucleotides outside the gene matches: 8.

The V and J genes are TRBV9 and TRBJ2-1, with 15 bases fitting TRBD2. Germline CDR1 SGDLS, CDR2 YYNGEE. This CDR3 is 16 amino acids long. V lost 4 bases and J lost 9; bases outside the gene matches: 8. The CDR3 region has the DNA TGTGCCAGCAGCAGGTGGACTAGCGGGGGGGCGTTTGAGCAGTTCTTC. This sequence encodes CASSRWTSGGAFEQFF.

The genes are TRBV5-4 and TRBJ2-1; 10 positions match TRBD1. This CDR3 spans 15 amino acids. The junction had 5 bases not matched to a gene; V was cut back by 6 bases and J by 2 bases. CDR1 and CDR2 (germline): SGHNT, YYREEE (reference sequence). CDR3 DNA sequence: TGTGCCAGCAACAGACAGGGGGCAGCCTACAATGAGCAGTTCTTC. It codes for CASNRQGAAYNEQFF.

The table lists this clone with a count of one. V usage is TRBV5-1 and J usage is TRBJ2-6, with TRBD1 matching 8 bases. Germline V lookup: CDR1 SGHRS, CDR2 YFSETQ. V shed 8 bases and J 0 bases; nucleotides not matched to a gene: 13. The CDR3 contains 18 residues. The chain's CDR3 is CASGATDRDISGANVLTF. CDR3 bases: TGCGCCAGTGGCGCGACGGACAGGGATATCTCTGGGGCCAACGTCCTGACTTTC.

This clone is a singleton in its sample. DNA for the CDR3: TGTGCCAGCAGCTCGCAGACAACTCCCCACGAGCAGTACTTC. This sequence encodes CASSSQTTPHEQYF. The gene calls are TRBV13 and TRBJ2-5; D is uncertain. TRBJ2-7 matches the DNA end more closely, so the J call is doubtful. The CDR3 is 14 amino acids. Germline V gene lookup returns CDR1 PRHDT and CDR2 FYEKMQ (reference sequence).

The chain links TRBV5-4 to TRBJ2-3, with D hard to call. CDR3 length equals 12 residues. From germline, CDR1 is SGHNT and CDR2 YYREEE (reference sequence). Trimming took 4 bases from V and 2 from J, leaving 5 bases between them. CDR3 sequence (DNA): TGTGCCAGCAGCCTCTCCACAGATACGCAGTATTTT. This encodes CASSLSTDTQYF.